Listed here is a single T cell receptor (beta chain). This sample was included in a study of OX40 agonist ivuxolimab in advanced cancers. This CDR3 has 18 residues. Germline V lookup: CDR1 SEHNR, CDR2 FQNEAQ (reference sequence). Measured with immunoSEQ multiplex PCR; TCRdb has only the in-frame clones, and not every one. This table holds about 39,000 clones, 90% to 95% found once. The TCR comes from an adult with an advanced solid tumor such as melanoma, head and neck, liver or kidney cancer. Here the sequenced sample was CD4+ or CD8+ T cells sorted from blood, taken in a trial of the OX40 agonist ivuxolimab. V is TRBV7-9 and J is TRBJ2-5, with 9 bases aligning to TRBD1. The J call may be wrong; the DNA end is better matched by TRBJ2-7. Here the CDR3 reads CASSSSDLTGQGPGEQYF. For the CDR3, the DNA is TGTGCCAGCAGCTCCTCGGATTTAACGGGACAGGGCCCCGGCGAGCAGTACTTC.